These T cell receptor beta chains were read from a single sample in a study of cytomegalovirus exposure and HLA in healthy donors. Here immunoSEQ multiplex PCR was the method, and the copy in TCRdb shows in-frame clones only, minus some. The sample has about 60,000 clones; 60% to 85% are singletons. Sequencing was done on a sample of PBMCs. These receptors all come from a woman aged 40 to 50 in good health and CMV-seropositive. Both conserved end residues are part of each CDR3. The D gene is left open where the match is weak. Expanded clones are given a class, and other clones once, few, many or no size at all.

V gene,D gene,clone size,J gene,CDR3 protein,CDR3 DNA
TRBV4-3,TRBD2,-,TRBJ2-3,CASSQERASGGTDTQYF,TGCGCCAGCAGCCAAGAGCGGGCTAGCGGGGGCACAGATACGCAGTATTTT
TRBV2,TRBD1,-,TRBJ2-7,CASSPRTGPYEQYF,TGTGCCAGCAGCCCCCGGACAGGGCCATACGAGCAGTACTTC
TRBV14,TRBD2,-,TRBJ2-3,CASSSYPGGRSTDTQYF,TGTGCCAGCAGCTCATATCCAGGCGGGAGGAGCACAGATACGCAGTATTTT
TRBV4-1,TRBD1,-,TRBJ1-2,CASSTPGRGHGYTF,TGCGCCAGCAGCACCCCCGGGAGGGGGCATGGCTACACCTTC
TRBV6-6,TRBD1,few,TRBJ2-6,CASTPQGATGANVLTF,TGTGCCAGCACCCCTCAGGGGGCTACTGGGGCCAACGTCCTGACTTTC
TRBV7-2,-,-,TRBJ2-1,CASSSRTPRGRSEQFF,TGTGCCAGCAGCTCGCGAACCCCACGGGGAAGGTCTGAGCAGTTCTTC
TRBV6-1,-,-,TRBJ1-1,CASSDLPGAFF,TGTGCCAGCAGTGACTTGCCAGGGGCTTTCTTT
TRBV18,TRBD1,-,TRBJ2-7,CASSPTSGQGGSYEQYF,TGTGCCAGCTCACCGACCTCGGGACAGGGAGGCTCCTACGAGCAGTACTTC
TRBV19,TRBD1,-,TRBJ1-2,CASSRIPGQQTFYGYTF,TGTGCCAGTAGCCGGATTCCGGGACAGCAAACCTTTTATGGCTACACCTTC
TRBV11-3,TRBD2,-,TRBJ2-3,CASSLRAGPAGVTDTQYF,TGTGCCAGCAGCTTGAGAGCGGGCCCAGCGGGGGTCACAGATACGCAGTATTTT
TRBV5-1,-,-,TRBJ1-1,CASSFGQTEAFF,TGCGCCAGCAGCTTCGGACAAACTGAAGCTTTCTTT
TRBV5-6,-,few,TRBJ1-1,CASSFLGRANTEAFF,TGTGCCAGCAGCTTTCTTGGGAGGGCGAACACTGAAGCTTTCTTT
TRBV27,TRBD1,once,TRBJ2-7,CASSSPSRGLYEQYF,TGTGCCAGCAGTTCCCCCAGCAGGGGGCTCTACGAGCAGTACTTC
TRBV7-9,-,few,TRBJ2-7,CASSLEQQKRAYEQYF,TGTGCCAGCAGCTTAGAGCAGCAGAAGCGGGCATACGAGCAGTACTTC
TRBV5-1,-,few,TRBJ2-7,CASSLLTDYEQYF,TGCGCCAGCAGCTTGTTAACAGATTACGAGCAGTACTTC
TRBV5-1,TRBD1,-,TRBJ1-2,CASSKATGAGDYGYTF,TGCGCCAGCAGCAAAGCGACAGGGGCGGGTGACTATGGCTACACCTTC
TRBV18,TRBD1,-,TRBJ1-1,CASSPRQGQMNTEAFF,TGTGCCAGCTCACCAAGACAGGGACAGATGAACACTGAAGCTTTCTTT
TRBV5-1,TRBD2,-,TRBJ2-5,CASSRTSGAVVETQYF,TGCGCCAGCAGCCGGACTAGCGGGGCGGTCGTGGAGACCCAGTACTTC
TRBV18,-,-,TRBJ1-2,CASSRGEPELGYGYTF,TGTGCCAGCTCACGGGGGGAACCTGAACTAGGCTATGGCTACACCTTC
TRBV4-1,-,-,TRBJ1-4,CASSRVYEKLFF,TGCGCCAGCAGCCGAGTCTATGAAAAACTGTTTTTT
TRBV7-8,TRBD1,-,TRBJ1-5,CASSLITGDQPQHF,TGTGCCAGCAGCTTAATCACAGGGGATCAGCCCCAGCATTTT
TRBV7-9,-,-,TRBJ2-2,CASSREGLTGELFF,TGTGCCAGCAGCCGGGAAGGGTTAACCGGGGAGCTGTTTTTT
TRBV18,-,once,TRBJ1-1,CASSSQKSGLNTEAFF,TGTGCCAGCTCATCCCAAAAAAGCGGTCTGAACACTGAAGCTTTCTTT
TRBV11-2,TRBD2,-,TRBJ2-1,CASSLRTSGSGGNEQFF,TGTGCCAGCAGCCTACGGACTAGCGGGTCGGGGGGGAATGAGCAGTTCTTC
TRBV6-5,-,-,TRBJ2-7,CASSYMARGYEQYF,TGTGCCAGCAGTTATATGGCGCGAGGCTACGAGCAGTACTTC
TRBV7-2,TRBD1,-,TRBJ1-5,CASSPQGLGNQPQHF,TGTGCCAGCAGCCCACAGGGGCTGGGGAATCAGCCCCAGCATTTT
TRBV4-1,-,-,TRBJ2-1,CASSLRASGQGNNEQFF,TGCGCCAGCAGCCTTAGGGCATCCGGACAAGGAAACAATGAGCAGTTCTTC
TRBV7-2,TRBD1,-,TRBJ2-7,CASSVIRGEQYF,TGTGCCAGCAGTGTCATCAGGGGGGAGCAGTACTTC
TRBV20-1,-,-,TRBJ2-1,CSASDIRQQFF,TGCAGTGCTAGTGACATCCGACAACAGTTCTTC